The 22 T cell receptor beta chains below come from one sample, sequenced in a study of Graves' ophthalmopathy and Graves' hyperthyroidism. From RNA, the CDR3 regions of TCR beta chains were amplified and sequenced. RT-PCR with HTBI primers came first, then second-round multiplex PCR. TCRdb re-derived calls from the multiplex PCR reads in MiXCR, one entry per CDR3 protein. The repertoire holds roughly 410,000 distinct CDR3 sequences, with approximately 15% as singletons. Sequenced: peripheral blood. All receptors come from a woman in her late teens or twenties with stable Graves' hyperthyroidism.

This clonotype was seen only once. The chain uses TRBV28 and TRBJ1-1; TRBD1 might be the D (6 bases). CDR1 is MDHEN, CDR2 SYDVKM, per germline. The CDR3 is 14 residues long. Trimming removed 5 bases at V and 10 bases at J, with 20 bases between. The CDR3 is CASSPSYRVAGAFF. For the CDR3, the DNA is TGTGCCAGCAGTCCATCCTACAGGGTTGCGGGAGCTTTCTTT.

In its sample, this clonotype was seen many times. The rearrangement links TRBV19 to TRBJ1-2; D unclear. Germline V gene lookup returns CDR1 LNHDA and CDR2 SQIVND (reference sequence). The CDR3 has 17 residues. Trimming left V 5 bases short and J 4 bases short, with 23 bases between. The CDR3 sequence is CASSPDSVATEGYGYTF. The CDR3 region has the DNA TGTGCCAGTAGTCCAGACTCGGTGGCAACCGAGGGCTATGGCTACACCTTC.

This clonotype was counted at least ten times. The rearrangement uses TRBV6-1 and TRBJ1-5; TRBD1 agrees at 7 bases. V shed 6 bases and J 1 base; nucleotides not matched to a gene: 3. From germline, CDR1 is MNHNS and CDR2 SASEGT. The CDR3 is made up of 14 amino acids. CDR3 DNA sequence: TGTGCCAGCAGGGACAGGTTAAGCAATCAGCCCCAGCATTTT. It encodes CASRDRLSNQPQHF.

This clonotype was counted only a few times. DNA for the CDR3: TGTGCCAGCAGCGTAGAGGGGGCAGGTCAGCCCCAGCATTTT. Translating gives CASSVEGAGQPQHF. The chain uses TRBV9 and TRBJ1-5, with TRBD1 identical over 7 bases. The length of the CDR3 is 14 residues. V lost 0 bases, J lost 6 bases, and 3 bases stayed unmatched. Germline V lookup: CDR1 SGDLS, CDR2 YYNGEE.

This clonotype was detected a few times. The chain has TRBV6-1 and TRBJ2-3, with 14 nucleotides matching TRBD2. Germline lookup yields CDR1 MNHNS and CDR2 SASEGT. The CDR3 consists of 15 residues. Unmatched junction bases numbered 1, after V lost 4 bases and J lost 4 bases. This CDR3 reads CASSGLAGGPDTQYF. The CDR3 DNA reads as TGTGCCAGCAGTGGACTAGCGGGGGGGCCAGATACGCAGTATTTT.

This clonotype appeared many times. The gene calls are TRBV6-2 or TRBV6-3 and TRBJ1-2, with a weak D call TRBD1 (5 bases). V gave up 0 bases and J gave up 6 bases, with 23 bases separating them. This CDR3 is 18 amino acids long. Per the germline V gene, CDR1 is MNHEY and CDR2 is SVGEGT. As DNA, the CDR3 is TGTGCCAGCAGTTACTCGATTTACTTTTTTGGCAGGGAGGATGGCTACACCTTC. It yields the protein CASSYSIYFFGREDGYTF.

The chain joins TRBV9 to TRBJ1-1; D is perhaps TRBD1 (5 bases). The CDR3 length is 18 residues. The germline V gene has CDR1 SGDLS and CDR2 YYNGEE. V dropped 1 base and J dropped 1 base, with 20 bases sitting between them. CDR3 residues: CASSVSERGSVGNTEAFF. CDR3 nucleotides: TGTGCCAGCAGCGTATCGGAAAGGGGTTCTGTGGGGAACACTGAAGCTTTCTTT.

This clonotype was counted many times. The chain is built from TRBV24-1 and TRBJ1-2, with D possibly TRBD1 on 5 matching bases. Germline CDR1 and CDR2: KGHDR and SFDVKD. V lost 0 bases and J lost 0, with 7 bases in between. The CDR3 has 15 residues. CDR3 amino acids: CATSDLDSTNYGYTF. The CDR3 nucleotides are TGTGCCACCAGTGATTTGGACAGTACTAACTATGGCTACACCTTC.

This clonotype has just a few counts. This chain links TRBV7-6 with TRBJ1-1, with D possibly TRBD1 on 6 matching bases. The CDR3 totals 16 residues. Germline values: CDR1 SGHVS, CDR2 FNYEAQ. V was trimmed by 2 bases and J by 0 bases, leaving 13 bases between them. DNA for the CDR3: TGTGCCAGCAGCTTAAGGGCAGGGGCGATGAACACTGAAGCTTTCTTT. Its translation is CASSLRAGAMNTEAFF.

There are many counts of this clonotype. The chain combines TRBV10-3 with TRBJ1-1; a weak D match, TRBD1 (5 bases). V shed 10 bases and J shed 6 bases, with 18 bases lying between them. CDR3 length: 13 residues. Germline V gene lookup returns CDR1 ENHRY and CDR2 SYGVKD. CDR3 coding DNA: TGTGCCACCAACTCCCGGGGGGATGCTGAAGCTTTCTTT. Its protein product is CATNSRGDAEAFF.

This clonotype was recorded many times. The chain carries TRBV6-5 and TRBJ1-6; D ambiguous. The CDR3 totals 18 residues. CDR1 is MNHEY, CDR2 SVGAGI, per germline. Trimming removed 0 bases at V and 0 bases at J, with 12 bases between. CDR3 bases: TGTGCCAGCAGTTACTCGATTAGGGCCCTCTCCTATAATTCACCCCTCCACTTT. Its protein is CASSYSIRALSYNSPLHF.

This clonotype came up many times. The chain links TRBV4-1 to TRBJ2-5; D ambiguous. Germline CDR1 is MGHRA and CDR2 is YSYEKL. V gave up 1 base and J gave up 5 bases, with 8 bases separating them. The CDR3 has 13 amino acids. Written as DNA, the CDR3 is TGCGCCAGCAGCCAAGGAAGGTTGGAGACCCAGTACTTC. This codes for CASSQGRLETQYF.

The V and J genes are TRBV11-2 and TRBJ2-5; D not resolved. This CDR3 has 13 amino acids. V shed 2 bases and J shed 5 bases, with 9 bases lying between them. CDR1 and CDR2 (germline): SGHAT, FQNNGV. This CDR3 is CASSLTQQETQYF. Written as DNA, the CDR3 is TGTGCCAGCAGCTTAACTCAGCAGGAGACCCAGTACTTC.

This clonotype was seen many times. The V and J genes are TRBV13 and TRBJ2-7; 9 nucleotides match TRBD2. CDR1 PRHDT and CDR2 FYEKMQ come from the germline V gene (reference sequence). This CDR3 has 16 residues. Germline trimming cut 6 bases from V and 7 bases from J; bases unmatched to any gene: 16. The CDR3 reads CASSPIRLAGTQEQYF. DNA for the CDR3: TGTGCCAGCAGTCCTATAAGGCTAGCGGGGACGCAAGAGCAGTACTTC.

The sample holds many counts of this clonotype. Being one base from a much bigger clone, this may be a read error. The chain links TRBV6-1 to TRBJ1-2, with a possible D match to TRBD1 (6 bases). There are 16 residues in the CDR3. CDR1 MNHNS and CDR2 SASEGT come from the germline V gene. The CDR3 spells CASSVQGTPPNYGYAF. CDR3 DNA: TGTGCCAGCAGTGTACAGGGCACCCCCCCTAACTATGGCTACGCCTTC.

This clonotype was recorded at least ten times. V and J are TRBV27 and TRBJ1-5; no definite D call. Germline V gene sequence: CDR1 MNHEY, CDR2 SMNVEV (reference sequence). Trimming removed 5 bases at V and 8 bases at J, with 13 bases between. The CDR3 runs 13 residues. CDR3 sequence: CASSPSVSKPQHF. In DNA form, the CDR3 reads TGTGCCAGCAGTCCCTCCGTAAGTAAGCCCCAGCATTTT.

This clonotype was detected ten times or more. This chain uses TRBV2 with TRBJ2-4; D gene ambiguous. The length of the CDR3 is 14 residues. Trimming cost V 7 bases and J 0 bases, with 10 bases left between them. The germline CDR1 and CDR2 sequences are SNHLY and FYNNEI. Written as DNA, the CDR3 is TGTGCCAGCACCGGCGGATTAGCCAAAAACATTCAGTACTTC. Residues: CASTGGLAKNIQYF.

Only one count was recorded for this clonotype. The V call is TRBV6-2 or TRBV6-3, the J call TRBJ1-1, with 7 bases that match TRBD1. This CDR3 has 14 amino acids. V dropped 6 bases and J dropped 4; count of bases not matched to a gene: 8. Germline V CDR1 and CDR2: MNHEY, SVGEGT. The CDR3 DNA is TGTGCCAGCAGAAAACAGGGGATTTTCACTGAAGCTTTCTTT. It specifies CASRKQGIFTEAFF.

This clonotype was detected ten times or more. The chain has TRBV12-3 or TRBV12-4 and TRBJ1-6, with TRBD1 identical over 10 bases. This CDR3 comprises 15 residues. V lost 6 bases, J lost 8 bases, and 7 bases stayed unmatched. For the CDR3, the DNA is TGTGCCAGCAGCAGCGGGACAGGGGCTTATTCACCCCTCCACTTT. As protein: CASSSGTGAYSPLHF.

This clonotype was counted a few times. It may be a read error: a sequence one base away is much more abundant. The genes are TRBV6-2 or TRBV6-3 and TRBJ1-1; D not certain. The V end lost 10 bases, the J end lost 1 base, and 19 bases lay between the germline ends. CDR1 is MNHEY, CDR2 SVGEGT, per germline. The CDR3 runs to 15 residues. CDR3 nucleotides: TGTGCCAACAGCCCCGTCGGACCCTCGAACACTGAAGCTTTCTTT. It codes for CANSPVGPSNTEAFF.

This clonotype was recorded many times. The chain combines TRBV6-1 with TRBJ1-5; D is unclear. CDR1 and CDR2 (germline): MNHNS, SASEGT. The CDR3 consists of 14 residues. Trimming shortened V by 5 bases and J by 7 bases, and 15 bases separated the two germline ends. The chain's CDR3 is CASSKRPERQPQHF. The CDR3 DNA reads as TGTGCCAGCAGTAAAAGGCCGGAACGACAGCCCCAGCATTTT.

Of note for this clonotype: The limits of the CDR3 on the DNA are not certain, so only TCRdb's listed CDR3 is given. The J gene is TRBJ1-6, the V gene TRBV2; the table's D call, TRBD1, has no DNA check behind it. Germline CDR1 is SNHLY and CDR2 is FYNNEI. The CDR3 length equals 16 residues, ends included. CDR3 loop: CASSTSDSRRGSPLHF.